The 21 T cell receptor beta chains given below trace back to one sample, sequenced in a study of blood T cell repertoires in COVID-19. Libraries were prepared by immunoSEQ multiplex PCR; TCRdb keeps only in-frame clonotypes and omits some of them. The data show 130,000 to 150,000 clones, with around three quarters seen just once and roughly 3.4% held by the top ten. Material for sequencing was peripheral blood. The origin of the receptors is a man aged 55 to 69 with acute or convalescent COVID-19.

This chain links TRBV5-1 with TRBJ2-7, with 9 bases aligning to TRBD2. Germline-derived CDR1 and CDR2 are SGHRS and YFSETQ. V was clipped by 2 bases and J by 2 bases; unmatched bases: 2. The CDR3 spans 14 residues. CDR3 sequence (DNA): TGCGCCAGCAGCTTTAGCGGGAGCCCCTACGAGCAGTACTTC. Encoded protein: CASSFSGSPYEQYF.

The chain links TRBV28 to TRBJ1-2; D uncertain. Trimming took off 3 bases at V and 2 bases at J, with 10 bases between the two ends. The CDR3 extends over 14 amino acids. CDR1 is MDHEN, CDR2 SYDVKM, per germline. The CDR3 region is CASSLAGYNYGYTF. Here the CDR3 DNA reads TGTGCCAGCAGTTTGGCAGGATACAACTATGGCTACACCTTC.

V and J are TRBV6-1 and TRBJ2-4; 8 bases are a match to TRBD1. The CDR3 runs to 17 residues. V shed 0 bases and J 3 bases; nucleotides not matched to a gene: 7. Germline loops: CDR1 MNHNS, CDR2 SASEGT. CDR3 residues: CASSEAAGGAGKNIQYF. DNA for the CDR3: TGTGCCAGCAGTGAAGCGGCAGGGGGCGCCGGCAAAAACATTCAGTACTTC.

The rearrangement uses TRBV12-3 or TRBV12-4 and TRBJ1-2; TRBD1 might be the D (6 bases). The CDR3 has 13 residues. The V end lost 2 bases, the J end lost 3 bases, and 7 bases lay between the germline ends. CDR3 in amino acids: CASSLRQDYGYTF. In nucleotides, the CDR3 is TGTGCCAGCAGTTTACGACAGGACTATGGCTACACCTTC.

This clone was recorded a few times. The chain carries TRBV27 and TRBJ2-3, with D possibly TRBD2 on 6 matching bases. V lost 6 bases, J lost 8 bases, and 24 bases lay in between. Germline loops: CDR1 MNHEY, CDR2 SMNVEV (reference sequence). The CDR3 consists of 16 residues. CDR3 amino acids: CASSLTLPRLGTTQYF. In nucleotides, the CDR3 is TGTGCCAGCAGCTTGACACTCCCGAGACTAGGTACTACGCAGTATTTT.

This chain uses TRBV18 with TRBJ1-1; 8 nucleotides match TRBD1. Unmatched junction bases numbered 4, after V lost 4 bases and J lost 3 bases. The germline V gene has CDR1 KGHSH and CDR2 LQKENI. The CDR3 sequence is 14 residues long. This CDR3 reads CASSLGQGHTEAFF. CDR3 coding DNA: TGTGCCAGCTCACTCGGACAGGGCCACACTGAAGCTTTCTTT.

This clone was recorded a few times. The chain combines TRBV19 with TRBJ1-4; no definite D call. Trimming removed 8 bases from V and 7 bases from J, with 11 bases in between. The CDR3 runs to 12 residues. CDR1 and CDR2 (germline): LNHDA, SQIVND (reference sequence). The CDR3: CASGRAAEKLFF. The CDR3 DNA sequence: TGTGCCAGTGGGCGCGCCGCTGAAAAACTGTTTTTT.

CDR3 nucleotide sequence: TGTGCCAGCAGCCAAGCCGGACAGGGGGCAAAGTACCAAGAGACCCAGTACTTC. Translated, it gives CASSQAGQGAKYQETQYF. The gene calls are TRBV4-2 and TRBJ2-5; 11 bases are a match to TRBD1. Germline CDR1 and CDR2: LGHNA and YNFKEQ. The CDR3 loop spans 18 amino acids. The ends lost 1 base at V and 0 bases at J; junction bases unmatched: 7.

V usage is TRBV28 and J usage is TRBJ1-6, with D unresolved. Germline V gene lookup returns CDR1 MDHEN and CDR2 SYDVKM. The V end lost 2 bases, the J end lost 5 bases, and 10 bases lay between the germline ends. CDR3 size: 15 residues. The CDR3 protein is CASSLRTVNNSPLHF. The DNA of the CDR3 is TGTGCCAGCAGTTTAAGAACAGTTAATAATTCACCCCTCCACTTT.

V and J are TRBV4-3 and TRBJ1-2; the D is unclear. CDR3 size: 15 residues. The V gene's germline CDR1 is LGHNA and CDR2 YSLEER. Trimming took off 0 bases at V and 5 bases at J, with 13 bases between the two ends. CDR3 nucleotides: TGCGCCAGCAGCCAAGAAGGTCCGGGAATGTATGGCTACACCTTC. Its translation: CASSQEGPGMYGYTF.

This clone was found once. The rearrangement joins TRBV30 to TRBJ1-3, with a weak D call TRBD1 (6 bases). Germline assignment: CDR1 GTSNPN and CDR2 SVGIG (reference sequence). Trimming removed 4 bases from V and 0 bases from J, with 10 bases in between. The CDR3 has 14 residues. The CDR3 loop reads CAWTRGSSGNTIYF. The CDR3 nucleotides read TGTGCCTGGACGAGGGGGTCCTCTGGAAACACCATATATTTT.

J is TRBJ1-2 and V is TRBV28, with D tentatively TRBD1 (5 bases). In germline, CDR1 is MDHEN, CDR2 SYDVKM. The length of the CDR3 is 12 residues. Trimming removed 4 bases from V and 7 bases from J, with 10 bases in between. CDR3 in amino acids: CASSSTGLGYTF. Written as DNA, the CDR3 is TGTGCCAGCAGTTCCACGGGACTTGGCTACACCTTC.

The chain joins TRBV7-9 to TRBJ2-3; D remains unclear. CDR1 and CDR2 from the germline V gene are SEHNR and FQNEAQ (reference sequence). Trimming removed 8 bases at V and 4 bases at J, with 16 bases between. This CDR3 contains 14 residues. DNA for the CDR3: TGTGCCAGCTCCGACTGGGTAGGAGCAGATACGCAGTATTTT. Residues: CASSDWVGADTQYF.

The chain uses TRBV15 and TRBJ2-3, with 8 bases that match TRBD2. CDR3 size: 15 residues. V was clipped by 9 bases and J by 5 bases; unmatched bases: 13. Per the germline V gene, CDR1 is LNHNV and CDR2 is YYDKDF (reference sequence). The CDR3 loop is CATSRSGLVLDTQYF. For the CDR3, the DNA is TGTGCCACGTCAAGGTCGGGACTAGTGTTAGATACGCAGTATTTT.

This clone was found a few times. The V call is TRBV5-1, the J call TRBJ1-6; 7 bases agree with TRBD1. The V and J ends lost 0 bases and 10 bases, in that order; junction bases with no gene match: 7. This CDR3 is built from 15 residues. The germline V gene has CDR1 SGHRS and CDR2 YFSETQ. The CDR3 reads CASSLALQGLSPLHF. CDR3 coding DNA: TGCGCCAGCAGCTTGGCCTTACAGGGGTTATCACCCCTCCACTTT.

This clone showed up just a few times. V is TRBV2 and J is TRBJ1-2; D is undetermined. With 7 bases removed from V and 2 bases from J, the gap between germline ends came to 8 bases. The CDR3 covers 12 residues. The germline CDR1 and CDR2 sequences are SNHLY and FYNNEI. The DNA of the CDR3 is TGTGCCAGCATGGAGGGAAACTATGGCTACACCTTC. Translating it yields CASMEGNYGYTF.

The DNA for the CDR3 is TGTGCCAGCAGCCAAGACCCCACAGGTGCTACCTCCTCTGGGGCCAACGTCCTGACTTTC. This translates into CASSQDPTGATSSGANVLTF. This chain links TRBV4-2 with TRBJ2-6; tentatively, D is TRBD1 (5 bases). CDR3 length equals 20 residues. Per the germline V gene, CDR1 is LGHNA and CDR2 is YNFKEQ. Trimming removed 0 bases from V and 0 bases from J, with 18 bases in between.

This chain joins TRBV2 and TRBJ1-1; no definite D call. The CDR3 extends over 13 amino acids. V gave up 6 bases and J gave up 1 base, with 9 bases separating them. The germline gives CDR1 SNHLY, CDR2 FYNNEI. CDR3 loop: CASSPGSNTEAFF. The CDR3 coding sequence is TGTGCCAGCAGCCCAGGCTCGAACACTGAAGCTTTCTTT.

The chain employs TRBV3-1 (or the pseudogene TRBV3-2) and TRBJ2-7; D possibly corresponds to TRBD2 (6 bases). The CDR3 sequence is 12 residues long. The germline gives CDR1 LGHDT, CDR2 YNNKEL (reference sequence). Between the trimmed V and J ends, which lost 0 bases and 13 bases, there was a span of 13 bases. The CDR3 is CASSQDGGSLYF. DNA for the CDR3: TGTGCCAGCAGCCAAGATGGGGGGAGCCTTTACTTC.

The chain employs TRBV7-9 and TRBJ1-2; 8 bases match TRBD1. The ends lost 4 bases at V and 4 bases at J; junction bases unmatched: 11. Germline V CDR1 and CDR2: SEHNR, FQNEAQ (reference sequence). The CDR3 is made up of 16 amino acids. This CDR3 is CASSSNTGGVSYGYTF. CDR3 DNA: TGTGCCAGCAGCTCGAATACAGGGGGAGTATCCTATGGCTACACCTTC.

The CDR3 DNA reads as TGTGCCAGCAAGCTCCAGGGGGGACCGGGAGAGACCCAGTACTTC. It codes for CASKLQGGPGETQYF. The chain joins TRBV7-8 to TRBJ2-5; D is perhaps TRBD1 (7 bases). V gave up 7 bases and J gave up 4 bases, with 19 bases separating them. Germline V gene data show CDR1 as SGHVS and CDR2 as FQNEAQ. This CDR3 contains 15 residues.